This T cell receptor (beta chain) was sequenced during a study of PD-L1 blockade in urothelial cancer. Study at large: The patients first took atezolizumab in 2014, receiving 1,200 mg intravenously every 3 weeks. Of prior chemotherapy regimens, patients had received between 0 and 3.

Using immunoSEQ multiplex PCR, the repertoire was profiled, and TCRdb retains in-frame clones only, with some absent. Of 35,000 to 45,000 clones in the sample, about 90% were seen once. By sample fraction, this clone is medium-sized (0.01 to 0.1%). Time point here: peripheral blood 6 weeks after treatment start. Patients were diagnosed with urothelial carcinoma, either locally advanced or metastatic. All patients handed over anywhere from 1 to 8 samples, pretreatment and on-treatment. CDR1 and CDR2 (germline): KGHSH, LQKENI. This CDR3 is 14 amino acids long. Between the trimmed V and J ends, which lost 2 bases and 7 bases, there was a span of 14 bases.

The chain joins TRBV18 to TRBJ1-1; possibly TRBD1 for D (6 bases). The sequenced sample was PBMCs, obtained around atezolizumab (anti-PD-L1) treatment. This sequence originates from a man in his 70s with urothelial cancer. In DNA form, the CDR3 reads TGTGCCAGCTCACCAGTCGGGGGGCGAGGTGAAGCTTTCTTT. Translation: CASSPVGGRGEAFF.